This T cell receptor beta chain was profiled in a study of blood T cell repertoires in COVID-19. Whole-study context: Sites in the United States, Italy and Spain provided acute and convalescent COVID-19 samples.

Original data processing: From reference gene primer amplification, estimates of nucleated cell counts were derived. TCRdb's copy holds only in-frame clones and misses some; the assay was immunoSEQ multiplex PCR. For V, J and clone size, that table is used; D and trimming come from the DNA. The sample carries just under 60,000 clones, about 80% recorded once. Per germline, CDR1 LNHDA and CDR2 SQIVND (reference sequence). The CDR3 is 14 amino acids. Trimming removed 7 bases from V and 4 bases from J, with 13 bases in between. A Seattle source enrolled patients during active infection and followed them longitudinally.

The chain couples TRBV19 to TRBJ1-4; maybe TRBD1 (6 bases). The receptor was isolated from a man older than 75 with COVID-19, enrolled during active disease. Sequenced: peripheral blood. The CDR3 DNA is TGTGCCAGTAACCAGGGGCGGAATAATGAAAAACTGTTTTTT. Its translation is CASNQGRNNEKLFF.